The sequence of this TCR beta chain was determined in a study of identical twins. Each CDR3 protein is one row after TCRdb ran MiXCR on the 5' RACE reads. Of 400,000 or so distinct CDR3 sequences listed, approximately 8.8% were seen once; the top ten hold roughly 9%. This TCR came from a woman aged 45-65 years in good health. The specimen was naive T cells sorted from blood.

CDR3 loop: CASSVDSYYGYTF. CDR3 sequence (DNA): TGTGCCAGCAGTGTTGATTCTTACTATGGCTACACCTTC. The V call is TRBV6-1, the J call TRBJ1-2, with D uncertain. Germline CDR1 is MNHNS and CDR2 is SASEGT. Trimming left V 4 bases short and J 3 bases short, with 9 bases between. The CDR3 contains 13 residues.